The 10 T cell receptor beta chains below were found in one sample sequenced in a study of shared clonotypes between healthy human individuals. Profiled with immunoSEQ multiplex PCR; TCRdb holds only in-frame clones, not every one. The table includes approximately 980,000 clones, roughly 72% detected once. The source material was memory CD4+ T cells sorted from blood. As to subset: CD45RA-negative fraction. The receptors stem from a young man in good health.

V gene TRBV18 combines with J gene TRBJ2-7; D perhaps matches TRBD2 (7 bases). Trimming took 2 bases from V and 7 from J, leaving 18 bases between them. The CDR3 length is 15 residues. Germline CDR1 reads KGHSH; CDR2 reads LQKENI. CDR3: CASSPGGGASGEQYF. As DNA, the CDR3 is TGTGCCAGCTCACCAGGGGGGGGCGCCTCCGGGGAGCAGTACTTC.

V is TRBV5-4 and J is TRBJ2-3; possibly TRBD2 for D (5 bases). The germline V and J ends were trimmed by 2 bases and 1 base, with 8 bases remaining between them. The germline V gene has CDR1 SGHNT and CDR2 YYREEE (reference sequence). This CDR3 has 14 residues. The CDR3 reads CASSFKGGTDTQYF. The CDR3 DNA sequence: TGTGCCAGCAGCTTCAAGGGAGGCACAGATACGCAGTATTTT.

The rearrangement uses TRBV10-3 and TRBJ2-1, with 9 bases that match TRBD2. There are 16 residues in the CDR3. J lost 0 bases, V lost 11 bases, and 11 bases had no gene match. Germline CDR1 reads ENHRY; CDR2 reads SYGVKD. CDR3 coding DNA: TGTGCCCCCGCGGGGGGGACCTCGAGCTCCTACAATGAGCAGTTCTTC. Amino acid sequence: CAPAGGTSSSYNEQFF.

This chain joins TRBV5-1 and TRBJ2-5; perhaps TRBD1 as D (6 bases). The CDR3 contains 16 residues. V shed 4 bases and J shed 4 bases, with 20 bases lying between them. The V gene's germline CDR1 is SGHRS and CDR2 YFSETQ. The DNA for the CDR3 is TGCGCCAGCAGCATCGGACAGCGCTCATTGGGAGAGACCCAGTACTTC. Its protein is CASSIGQRSLGETQYF.

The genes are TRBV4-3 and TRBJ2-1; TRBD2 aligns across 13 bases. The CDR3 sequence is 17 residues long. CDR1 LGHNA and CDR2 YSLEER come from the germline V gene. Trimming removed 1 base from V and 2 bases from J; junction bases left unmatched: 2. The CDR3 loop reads CASSQGTSGSAYNEQFF. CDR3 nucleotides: TGCGCCAGCAGCCAAGGGACTAGCGGGAGCGCCTACAATGAGCAGTTCTTC.

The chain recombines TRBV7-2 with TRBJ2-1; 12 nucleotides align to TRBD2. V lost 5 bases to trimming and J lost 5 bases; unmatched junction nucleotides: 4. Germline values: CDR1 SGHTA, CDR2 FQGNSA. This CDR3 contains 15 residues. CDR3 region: CASSRTSGIDNEQFF. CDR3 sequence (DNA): TGTGCCAGCAGCCGGACTAGCGGGATCGACAATGAGCAGTTCTTC.

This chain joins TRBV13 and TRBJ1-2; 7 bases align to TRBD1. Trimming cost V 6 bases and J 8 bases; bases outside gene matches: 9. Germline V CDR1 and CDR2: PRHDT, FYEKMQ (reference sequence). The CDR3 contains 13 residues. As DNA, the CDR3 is TGTGCCAGCAGAAGACAGGGCCCCGAGGGCTACACCTTC. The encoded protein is CASRRQGPEGYTF. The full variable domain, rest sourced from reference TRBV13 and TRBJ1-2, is AAGVIQSPRHLIKEKRETATLKCYPIPRHDTVYWYQQGPGQDPQFLISFYEKMQSDKGSIPDRFSAQQFSDYHSELNMSSLELGDSALYFCASRRQGPEGYTFGSGTRLTVV.

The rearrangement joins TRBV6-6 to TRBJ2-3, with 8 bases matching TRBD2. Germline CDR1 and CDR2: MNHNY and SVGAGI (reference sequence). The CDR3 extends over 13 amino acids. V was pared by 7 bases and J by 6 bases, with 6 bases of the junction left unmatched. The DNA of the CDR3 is TGTGCCAGCACAGCGGGGGTCGGGGATACGCAGTATTTT. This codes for CASTAGVGDTQYF.

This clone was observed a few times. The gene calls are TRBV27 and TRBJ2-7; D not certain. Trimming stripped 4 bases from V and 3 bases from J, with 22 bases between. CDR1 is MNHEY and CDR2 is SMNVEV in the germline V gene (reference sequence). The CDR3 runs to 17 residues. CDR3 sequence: CASSSSLPGRAHYEQYF. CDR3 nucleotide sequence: TGTGCCAGCAGTTCCTCCTTGCCGGGCCGGGCACACTACGAGCAGTACTTC.

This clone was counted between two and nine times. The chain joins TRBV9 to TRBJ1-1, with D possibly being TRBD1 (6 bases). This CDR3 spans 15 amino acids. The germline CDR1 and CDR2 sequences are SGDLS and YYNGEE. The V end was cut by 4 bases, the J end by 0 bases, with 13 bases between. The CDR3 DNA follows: TGTGCCAGCAGCAAGGACAGCTTCATGAACACTGAAGCTTTCTTT. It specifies CASSKDSFMNTEAFF.